This T cell receptor beta chain was documented in a study of identical twins. Study findings and constraints: Excess twin sharing in beta out-of-frame sequences was weaker. Within twin pairs, the out-of-frame alpha sequences they shared showed excess low generation probability.

In this sample, this clonotype turned up a few times. What it recognizes is unknown. TCRdb passed the 5' RACE reads through MiXCR, listing each CDR3 protein once. The sample records about 190,000 distinct CDR3 sequences, around a sixth being singletons. Donors uniformly comprised healthy Caucasians. The length of the CDR3 is 19 residues. With 2 bases clipped from V and 2 bases from J, the junction kept 12 bases outside the gene matches. The germline CDR1 and CDR2 sequences are SGDLS and YYNGEE. This sample also appeared in a second study, on T cells expressing NK-cell markers.

The J gene is TRBJ2-3, the V gene TRBV9; 12 positions match TRBD2. The receptor's source is a woman aged 18-35 years in good health. Sample: CD8+ T cells sorted from blood. CDR3 loop: CASSVWLAGGPPNTDTQYF. DNA for the CDR3: TGTGCCAGCAGCGTCTGGCTAGCGGGGGGGCCTCCTAACACAGATACGCAGTATTTT.